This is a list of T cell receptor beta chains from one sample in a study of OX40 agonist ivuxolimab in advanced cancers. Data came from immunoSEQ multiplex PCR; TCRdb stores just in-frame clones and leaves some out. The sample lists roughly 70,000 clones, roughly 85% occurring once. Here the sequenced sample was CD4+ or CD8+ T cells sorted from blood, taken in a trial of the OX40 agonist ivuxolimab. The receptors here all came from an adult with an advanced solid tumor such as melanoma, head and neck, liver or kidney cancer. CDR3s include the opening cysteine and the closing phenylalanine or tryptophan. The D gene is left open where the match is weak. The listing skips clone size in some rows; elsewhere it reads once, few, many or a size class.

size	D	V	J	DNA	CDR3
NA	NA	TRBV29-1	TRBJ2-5	TGCAGCGTGAGGGACGGCCCGGGGGAGACCCAGTACTTC	CSVRDGPGETQYF
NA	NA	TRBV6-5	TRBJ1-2	TGTGCCAGCAGTTACGTTGGGGGAGGCTACACCTTC	CASSYVGGGYTF
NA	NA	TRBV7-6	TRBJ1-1	TGTGCCAGCAGCCTCGCAGGGGAATATGGGGCTTTCTTT	CASSLAGEYGAFF
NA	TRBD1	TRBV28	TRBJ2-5	TGTGCCAGCAGTTCCCATCAGGGGGTCCAAGAGACCCAGTACTTC	CASSSHQGVQETQYF
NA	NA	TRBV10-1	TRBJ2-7	TGCGCCAGCAGTGAGTCGACGGTAATACCGATCTACGAGCAGTACTTC	CASSESTVIPIYEQYF
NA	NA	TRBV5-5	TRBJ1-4	TGTGCCAGCAGGTCACCTAATGAAAAACTGTTTTTT	CASRSPNEKLFF
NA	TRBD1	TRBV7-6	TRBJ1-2	TGTGCCAGCAGCCTGGACAGGGGCGGTAAATTGTATGGCTACACCTTC	CASSLDRGGKLYGYTF
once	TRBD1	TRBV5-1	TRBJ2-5	TGCGCCAGCAGCTCGGCGACAGGGGAAGAGACCCAGTACTTC	CASSSATGEETQYF
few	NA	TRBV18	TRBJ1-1	TGTGCCAGCTCCGCTACAGGGAAGAACACTGAAGCTTTCTTT	CASSATGKNTEAFF
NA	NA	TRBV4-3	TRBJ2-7	TGCGCCAGCAGCCGGATCATCGGGAGCTCCTACGAGCAGTACTTC	CASSRIIGSSYEQYF
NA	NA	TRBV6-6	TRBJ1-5	TGTGCCAGCAGTTACGAACAGCCTAGCAATCAGCCCCAGCATTTT	CASSYEQPSNQPQHF
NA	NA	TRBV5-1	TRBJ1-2	TGCGCCAGCAGCTTGAGTTCGGACAGAGCTAACTATGGCTACACCTTC	CASSLSSDRANYGYTF
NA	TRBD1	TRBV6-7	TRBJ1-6	TGTGCCAGCAGTTTGCGAGGACAGGGGAAAGGATCACCCCTCCACTTT	CASSLRGQGKGSPLHF
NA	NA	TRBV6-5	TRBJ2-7	TGTGCCAGCAGTTTAGGGCCTCCAGGACCGGTTGCGCAGTACTTC	CASSLGPPGPVAQYF